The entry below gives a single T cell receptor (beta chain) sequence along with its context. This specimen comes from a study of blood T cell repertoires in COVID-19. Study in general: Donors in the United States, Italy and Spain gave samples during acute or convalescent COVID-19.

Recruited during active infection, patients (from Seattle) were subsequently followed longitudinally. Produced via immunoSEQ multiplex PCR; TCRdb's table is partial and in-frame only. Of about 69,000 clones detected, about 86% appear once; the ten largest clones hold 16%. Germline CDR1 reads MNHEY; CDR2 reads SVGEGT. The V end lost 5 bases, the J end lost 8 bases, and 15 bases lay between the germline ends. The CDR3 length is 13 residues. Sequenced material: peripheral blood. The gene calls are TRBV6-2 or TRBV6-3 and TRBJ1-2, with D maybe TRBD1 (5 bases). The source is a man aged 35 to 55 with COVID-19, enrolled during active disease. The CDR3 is CASSRGGSGGYTF. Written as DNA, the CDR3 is TGTGCCAGCAGTCGTGGGGGGTCTGGCGGCTACACCTTC.